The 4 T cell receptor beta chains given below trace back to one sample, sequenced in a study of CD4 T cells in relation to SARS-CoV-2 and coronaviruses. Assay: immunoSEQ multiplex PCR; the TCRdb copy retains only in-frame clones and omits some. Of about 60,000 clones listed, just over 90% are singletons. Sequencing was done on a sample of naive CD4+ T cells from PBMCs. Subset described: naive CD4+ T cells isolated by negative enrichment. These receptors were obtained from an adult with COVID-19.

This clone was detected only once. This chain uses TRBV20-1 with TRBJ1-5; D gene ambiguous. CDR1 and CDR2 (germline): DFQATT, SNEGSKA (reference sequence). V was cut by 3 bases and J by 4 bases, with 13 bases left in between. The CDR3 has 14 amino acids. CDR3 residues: CSASLRFGNQPQHF. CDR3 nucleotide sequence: TGCAGTGCTAGTCTCAGGTTCGGTAATCAGCCCCAGCATTTT.

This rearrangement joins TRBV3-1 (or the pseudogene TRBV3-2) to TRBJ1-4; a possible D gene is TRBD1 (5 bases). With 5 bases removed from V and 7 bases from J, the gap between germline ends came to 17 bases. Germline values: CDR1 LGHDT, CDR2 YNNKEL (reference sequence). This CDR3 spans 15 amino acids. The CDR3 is CASSVPGGGSEKLFF. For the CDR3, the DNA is TGTGCCAGCAGCGTACCCGGGGGAGGGAGTGAAAAACTGTTTTTT.

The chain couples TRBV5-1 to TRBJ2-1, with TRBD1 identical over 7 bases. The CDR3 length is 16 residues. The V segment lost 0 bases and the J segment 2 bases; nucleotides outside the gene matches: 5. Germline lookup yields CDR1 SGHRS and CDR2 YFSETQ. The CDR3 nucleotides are TGCGCCAGCAGCTTGGGACAGGGAATAACCTACAATGAGCAGTTCTTC. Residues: CASSLGQGITYNEQFF.

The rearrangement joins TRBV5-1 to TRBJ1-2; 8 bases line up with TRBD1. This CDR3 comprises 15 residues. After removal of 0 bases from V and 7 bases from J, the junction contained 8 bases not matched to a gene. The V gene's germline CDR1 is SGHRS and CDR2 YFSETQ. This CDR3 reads CASSLGNGQGRGYTF. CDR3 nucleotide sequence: TGCGCCAGCAGCTTGGGCAACGGACAGGGACGTGGCTACACCTTC.